A single sample gave rise to the 25 T cell receptor beta chains below, sequenced in a study of cytomegalovirus exposure and HLA in healthy donors. In the PCR, 60 Vbeta and 13 Jbeta primers were used. TCRdb's table, derived via immunoSEQ multiplex PCR, lists solely in-frame clones and lacks some. The sample has roughly 300,000 clones; around 86% are singletons. Specimen: PBMCs. These receptors all stem from a man aged 40-49 years in good health and CMV-seropositive.

Of note for this clone: One end of the junction does not line up with germline, which may come from a read error. The rearrangement uses TRBV7-7 and TRBJ2-7; TRBD1 matches 11 bases. CDR3 size: 15 residues. Germline CDR1 reads SSHAT; CDR2 reads FNYEAQ (reference sequence). As DNA, the CDR3 is TGTGCTAGCAGCTTGGGACAGGGGGATGGCTACGAGCAGTACTTC. Translation gives CASSLGQGDGYEQYF.

V usage is TRBV28 and J usage is TRBJ2-3; possible D gene TRBD1, 5 bases. The CDR3 has 16 amino acids. Germline-derived CDR1 and CDR2 are MDHEN and SYDVKM. V lost 5 bases, J lost 4 bases, and 19 bases lay in between. The CDR3 here is CASSPSPVQVADTQYF. Written as DNA, the CDR3 is TGTGCCAGCAGTCCCAGTCCGGTACAGGTAGCAGATACGCAGTATTTT.

This clone was seen once. The chain recombines TRBV28 with TRBJ2-1, with D hard to call. Germline assignment: CDR1 MDHEN and CDR2 SYDVKM. V was cut by 6 bases and J by 5 bases, with 14 bases left in between. The CDR3 runs 14 residues. The CDR3 DNA reads TGTGCCAGCAGGACATATAAGACAAACAATGAGCAGTTCTTC. It specifies CASRTYKTNNEQFF.

The chain combines TRBV19 with TRBJ2-1; D call uncertain. The CDR3 contains 15 residues. CDR1 and CDR2 from the germline V gene are LNHDA and SQIVND (reference sequence). The V end lost 6 bases, the J end lost 7 bases, and 19 bases lay between the germline ends. The CDR3 loop is CASSLFNAGRNEQFF. Written as DNA, the CDR3 is TGTGCCAGTAGCCTATTTAATGCAGGCCGAAATGAGCAGTTCTTC. Drawing the rest from reference TRBV19 and TRBJ2-1, the complete variable domain is DGGITQSPKYLFRKEGQNVTLSCEQNLNHDAMYWYRQDPGQGLRLIYYSQIVNDFQKGDIAEGYSVSREKKESFPLTVTSAQKNPTAFYLCASSLFNAGRNEQFFGPGTRLTVL.

The V call is TRBV30, the J call TRBJ2-7; 10 bases map to TRBD1. CDR3 length: 13 residues. The junction had 2 bases not matched to a gene; V was cut back by 3 bases and J by 3 bases. CDR1 and CDR2 from the germline V gene are GTSNPN and SVGIG (reference sequence). The CDR3 here is CAWRDRGYYEQYF. The CDR3 nucleotides read TGTGCCTGGAGGGACAGGGGGTACTACGAGCAGTACTTC.

This clone was recorded many times. This rearrangement joins TRBV2 to TRBJ2-7, with D hard to call. The CDR3 loop spans 14 amino acids. Trimming cost V 6 bases and J 2 bases, with 14 bases left between them. Germline CDR1 SNHLY, CDR2 FYNNEI. In nucleotides, the CDR3 is TGTGCCAGCAGCTCCGCCAAGCCCCCCTACGAGCAGTACTTC. It specifies CASSSAKPPYEQYF.

As concerns this clone: A read error may account for a junction end that differs from germline. This rearrangement joins TRBV5-1 to TRBJ2-1, with D possibly TRBD2 on 6 matching bases. CDR3 length: 15 residues. Germline-derived CDR1 and CDR2 are SGHRS and YFSETQ. The CDR3 sequence is CASSLDGSSYDEQFF. The CDR3 DNA is TGCGCCAGCAGCTTGGACGGGAGCTCCTACGATGAGCAGTTCTTC.

The rearrangement joins TRBV6-5 to TRBJ2-7; tentative D call: TRBD2 (6 bases). The CDR3 covers 15 residues. Between the trimmed V and J ends, which lost 7 bases and 3 bases, there was a span of 19 bases. Germline CDR1 reads MNHEY; CDR2 reads SVGAGI. CDR3 residues: CASTKEGGPGYEQYF. CDR3 in DNA: TGTGCCAGCACCAAGGAGGGCGGCCCCGGCTACGAGCAGTACTTC.

The chain recombines TRBV19 with TRBJ1-3, with no clear D. Germline CDR1 and CDR2: LNHDA and SQIVND (reference sequence). The CDR3 covers 16 residues. V lost 2 bases and J lost 7, with 18 bases in between. In nucleotides, the CDR3 is TGTGCCAGTAGTATAAATGCGAGGCCCACCTGGAACACCATATATTTT. It translates to CASSINARPTWNTIYF.

The CDR3 protein is CSVDRGQGAGDTQYF. In nucleotides, the CDR3 is TGCAGCGTTGATAGGGGACAGGGGGCGGGGGATACGCAGTATTTT. This chain uses TRBV29-1 with TRBJ2-3; 12 nucleotides line up with TRBD1. Looked up from germline, CDR1 is SQVTM and CDR2 is ANQGSEA. This CDR3 is built from 15 residues. V shed 3 bases, J shed 6 bases, and the junction held 7 bases outside the gene matches.

The chain recombines TRBV28 with TRBJ2-7, with D maybe TRBD1 (5 bases). Germline V gene sequence: CDR1 MDHEN, CDR2 SYDVKM. Trimming shortened V by 3 bases and J by 2 bases, and 14 bases separated the two germline ends. This CDR3 contains 15 residues. The CDR3 DNA follows: TGTGCCAGCAGTTTGGGGCGTTGGGTGGCCTACGAGCAGTACTTC. Translated: CASSLGRWVAYEQYF.

This rearrangement joins TRBV6-6 to TRBJ1-6; 9 bases are shared with TRBD1. This CDR3 has 15 amino acids. J gave up 10 bases and V 5 bases, and 9 bases lay outside the gene matches. The germline V gene encodes CDR1 MNHNY and CDR2 SVGAGI (reference sequence). CDR3 nucleotide sequence: TGTGCCAGCAGTCGACAGGGGGGTAGGGAGTCACCCCTCCACTTT. This encodes CASSRQGGRESPLHF.

This chain joins TRBV7-6 and TRBJ2-1, with 9 bases fitting TRBD2. Germline assignment: CDR1 SGHVS and CDR2 FNYEAQ. J was trimmed by 6 bases and V by 0 bases; bases with no gene match: 9. The CDR3 contains 17 residues. The CDR3 region has the DNA TGTGCCAGCAGCTTAGCGTTAGCGGGAGAGGTTGTCAATGAGCAGTTCTTC. Amino acids: CASSLALAGEVVNEQFF.

V usage is TRBV28 and J usage is TRBJ1-5, with D perhaps TRBD1 (5 bases). The ends were cut back, 4 bases at V and 7 bases at J, with 17 bases in the middle. Germline V gives CDR1 MDHEN, CDR2 SYDVKM. The CDR3 runs to 15 residues. The CDR3 coding sequence is TGTGCCAGCAGTTCATTCCAGGGTTCGCGGCAGCCCCAGCATTTT. Translated, it gives CASSSFQGSRQPQHF.

The chain uses TRBV28 and TRBJ1-4; no definite D call. CDR1 is MDHEN and CDR2 is SYDVKM in the germline V gene. Trimming cost V 2 bases and J 8 bases, with 18 bases left between them. The CDR3 loop spans 16 amino acids. CDR3 bases: TGTGCCAGCAGTTTAAGAGCGGATCTCACGTTCGAAAAACTGTTTTTT. Amino acid sequence: CASSLRADLTFEKLFF.

The chain is built from TRBV7-9 and TRBJ2-3; TRBD2 matches 11 bases. This CDR3 is 17 amino acids long. The germline gives CDR1 SEHNR, CDR2 FQNEAQ (reference sequence). The V gene end was trimmed by 2 bases and the J gene end by 1 base; junction bases not matched to a gene: 5. The DNA for the CDR3 is TGTGCCAGCAGCTTAACTCCGGGACTAGCGGGCACAGATACGCAGTATTTT. Translation gives CASSLTPGLAGTDTQYF.

The chain links TRBV15 to TRBJ2-1, with TRBD1 identical over 8 bases. The CDR3 extends over 14 amino acids. CDR1 LNHNV and CDR2 YYDKDF come from the germline V gene (reference sequence). The V gene end was trimmed by 5 bases and the J gene end by 8 bases; junction bases not matched to a gene: 8. The CDR3 sequence: CATSVGQAIYEQFF. The DNA for the CDR3 is TGTGCCACCAGCGTGGGACAGGCAATCTATGAGCAGTTCTTC.

The J gene is TRBJ2-1, the V gene TRBV5-1; tentative D call: TRBD1 (6 bases). From germline, CDR1 is SGHRS and CDR2 YFSETQ. The CDR3 loop spans 14 amino acids. V was pared by 1 base and J by 4 bases, with 9 bases between. The CDR3 spells CASSLYRDYNEQFF. The CDR3, as DNA: TGCGCCAGCAGCTTGTACAGGGATTACAATGAGCAGTTCTTC. The full variable domain, completed using reference TRBV5-1 and TRBJ2-1, is KAGVTQTPRYLIKTRGQQVTLSCSPISGHRSVSWYQQTPGQGLQFLFEYFSETQRNKGNFPGRFSGRQFSNSRSEMNVSTLELGDSALYLCASSLYRDYNEQFFGPGTRLTVL.

The CDR3 DNA reads as TGTGCCAGCAGCTTAAACCCCCCCCCACCACATGATGAGCAGTTCTTC. It specifies CASSLNPPPPHDEQFF. J is TRBJ2-1 and V is TRBV7-6; D gene ambiguous. The germline CDR1 and CDR2 sequences are SGHVS and FNYEAQ. V lost 2 bases and J lost 8, with 19 bases in between. The CDR3 extends over 16 amino acids.

The chain uses TRBV7-8 and TRBJ2-7; 8 bases are a match to TRBD2. Germline-derived CDR1 and CDR2 are SGHVS and FQNEAQ. The V gene end was trimmed by 2 bases and the J gene end by 2 bases; junction bases not matched to a gene: 5. The CDR3 sequence is 15 residues long. The CDR3 DNA sequence: TGTGCCAGCAGCTTAAGGGATAGCGGGACCTACGAGCAGTACTTC. Protein product: CASSLRDSGTYEQYF. Supplemented by reference TRBV7-8 and TRBJ2-7, the full variable domain reads GAGVSQSPRYKVAKRGQDVALRCDPISGHVSLFWYQQALGQGPEFLTYFQNEAQLDKSGLPSDRFFAERPEGSVSTLKIQRTQQEDSAVYLCASSLRDSGTYEQYFGPGTRLTVT.

The chain employs TRBV15 and TRBJ2-7, with a possible D match to TRBD2 (5 bases). CDR1 is LNHNV and CDR2 is YYDKDF in the germline V gene (reference sequence). The CDR3 consists of 13 residues. The germline V and J ends were trimmed by 3 bases and 4 bases, with 10 bases remaining between them. The CDR3 region is CATSREVAYEQYF. CDR3 coding DNA: TGTGCCACCAGCAGGGAGGTCGCATACGAGCAGTACTTC.

The rearrangement uses TRBV19 and TRBJ1-4, with 7 nucleotides matching TRBD1. The CDR3 contains 16 residues. V lost 5 bases, J lost 2 bases, and 8 bases stayed unmatched. Germline V gene sequence: CDR1 LNHDA, CDR2 SQIVND (reference sequence). The CDR3 DNA reads TGTGCCAGTAGTCCGGGGACAGAGTTCACTAATGAAAAACTGTTTTTT. Its protein product is CASSPGTEFTNEKLFF. Drawing the rest from reference TRBV19 and TRBJ1-4, the complete variable domain is DGGITQSPKYLFRKEGQNVTLSCEQNLNHDAMYWYRQDPGQGLRLIYYSQIVNDFQKGDIAEGYSVSREKKESFPLTVTSAQKNPTAFYLCASSPGTEFTNEKLFFGSGTQLSVL.

V and J are TRBV9 and TRBJ2-7, with 8 bases fitting TRBD1. The CDR3 covers 13 residues. The junction had 4 bases not matched to a gene; V was cut back by 3 bases and J by 5 bases. CDR1 and CDR2 from the germline V gene are SGDLS and YYNGEE. As DNA, the CDR3 is TGTGCCAGCAGCGCCCAGGGGGCCCACGAGCAGTACTTC. Its translation is CASSAQGAHEQYF. Looking up the rest from reference TRBV9 and TRBJ2-7 gives the full variable domain: DSGVTQTPKHLITATGQRVTLRCSPRSGDLSVYWYQQSLDQGLQFLIQYYNGEERAKGNILERFSAQQFPDLHSELNLSSLELGDSALYFCASSAQGAHEQYFGPGTRLTVT.

The chain joins TRBV4-1 to TRBJ2-1, with 16 bases that match TRBD2. The CDR3 totals 17 residues. Germline loops: CDR1 MGHRA, CDR2 YSYEKL. Trimming took 3 bases from V and 3 from J; bases not matched to a gene: 2. CDR3 nucleotides: TGCGCCAGCAGCCAGGGACTAGCGGGAGGGGGCTACAATGAGCAGTTCTTC. Amino acid sequence: CASSQGLAGGGYNEQFF.

The CDR3 DNA reads TGTGCCAGCAGTGTCGACAGGGCTGCCAATGAGCAGTTCTTC. Its translation is CASSVDRAANEQFF. The chain combines TRBV28 with TRBJ2-1; 7 bases align to TRBD1. V lost 5 bases, J lost 6 bases, and 7 bases stayed unmatched. The CDR3 consists of 14 residues. CDR1 MDHEN and CDR2 SYDVKM come from the germline V gene.